These 29 T cell receptor delta chains were sequenced from one sample in a study of gamma-delta chains in newborns, infants, children. TCRdb re-identified clones in the reads via CATT. The table includes approximately 12,000 delta-chain clones, approximately 8.2% detected once. Sequencing input: blood. These receptors were collected from a child who was a newborn, infant or young child, either healthy, febrile or measles-vaccinated (not recorded which).

Of note for this clone: Additional DNA sequences in this sample encode the identical CDR3. The gene calls are TRDV2 and TRDJ1; 7 bases agree with TRDD3. The germline gives CDR1 GEAIGNYY, CDR2 EKD. This CDR3 has 18 residues. The trim removed 1 base at V and 1 base at J, leaving 14 bases unmatched. The CDR3 DNA is TGTGCCTGTGACACAATGGTAATGGGGGAATCGACCACCGATAAACTCATCTTT. The encoded protein is CACDTMVMGESTTDKLIF.

The DNA of the CDR3 is TGTGCCTGTGACACTATACTGGGGGATAATTCTTACACCGATAAACTCATCTTT. It is translated as CACDTILGDNSYTDKLIF. The chain combines TRDV2 with TRDJ1; 11 bases are a match to TRDD3. Because TCRdb records no J gene, it was assigned here through a match of the DNA to germline. CDR3 size: 18 residues. The V gene end was trimmed by 1 base and the J gene end by 0 bases; junction bases not matched to a gene: 9. Germline-derived CDR1 and CDR2 are GEAIGNYY and EKD.

This clone was seen only a few times. The CDR3 spells CACLGLLGDSSTDKLIF. The CDR3 region has the DNA TGTGCCTGTCTGGGATTACTGGGGGATAGTTCAACCGATAAACTCATCTTT. The V call is TRDV2, the J call TRDJ1, with 11 bases fitting TRDD3. V lost 6 bases and J lost 2; bases outside the gene matches: 13. This CDR3 contains 17 residues. Germline lookup yields CDR1 GEAIGNYY and CDR2 EKD.

This clone was seen a handful of times. One end of the junction fails to match germline, which may point to a read error. The same CDR3 can be traced to other DNA sequences in this sample. In DNA, the CDR3 is TGTGCCTGCGACACCGTAGTGACCCCCTCAGCACAACTCTTCTTT. Translation gives CACDTVVTPSAQLFF. The chain combines TRDV2 with TRDJ2; no clear D gene. This CDR3 has 15 residues. The germline V gene encodes CDR1 GEAIGNYY and CDR2 EKD.

The J gene corresponds to TRDJ1; a V gene call is absent; the tabulated D call, TRDD3, remains unverified against the DNA. This CDR3 is 19 amino acids long. This chain's CDR3 is CACDILTGGYAWGTDKLIF. The CDR3 DNA reads TGTGCCTGTGACATACTTACTGGGGGATACGCTTGGGGCACCGATAAACTCATCTTT.

The genes are TRDV2 and TRDJ1; 7 nucleotides agree with TRDD3. V was pared by 3 bases and J by 3 bases, with 18 bases of the junction left unmatched. CDR3 length: 18 amino acids. Germline CDR1 and CDR2: GEAIGNYY and EKD. The CDR3 DNA reads as TGTGCCTGTGACTCTTTACTGGGGTCCTCCCCAAGGGCCGATAAACTCATCTTT. Its protein is CACDSLLGSSPRADKLIF.

This clone has just a few counts. The chain is built from TRDV2 and TRDJ1, with TRDD3 matching over 8 bases. This CDR3 has 15 residues. Looked up from germline, CDR1 is GEAIGNYY and CDR2 is EKD. Trimming at V came to 5 bases and at J to 0 bases, leaving 7 bases not matched to a gene. The CDR3 sequence is CACVPLGGYTDKLIF. The CDR3, as DNA: TGTGCCTGTGTTCCTCTTGGGGGATACACCGATAAACTCATCTTT.

This sequence joins TRDV2 and TRDJ1; possible D gene TRDD3, 6 bases. With 0 bases removed from V and 1 base from J, the gap between germline ends came to 17 bases. Germline CDR1 GEAIGNYY, CDR2 EKD. This CDR3 has 17 residues. CDR3 loop: CACDTVGDARGTDKLIF. The CDR3 DNA follows: TGTGCCTGTGACACCGTTGGGGATGCTAGGGGCACCGATAAACTCATCTTT.

The V gene is TRDV2, the J gene TRDJ3, with 10 bases fitting TRDD3. This CDR3 is 20 amino acids long. Germline lookup yields CDR1 GEAIGNYY and CDR2 EKD. Unmatched junction bases numbered 10, after V lost 2 bases and J lost 1 base. The CDR3 is CACDILGDSENSWDTRQMFF. CDR3 bases: TGTGCCTGTGACATACTGGGGGATTCGGAAAATTCCTGGGACACCCGACAGATGTTTTTC.

The chain couples TRDV2 to TRDJ1; 8 nucleotides match TRDD3. The CDR3 extends over 15 amino acids. Trimming at V came to 3 bases and at J to 10 bases, leaving 15 bases not matched to a gene. Germline V gives CDR1 GEAIGNYY, CDR2 EKD. CDR3 sequence reads: CACDALVGIQLRLIF. CDR3 DNA sequence: TGTGCCTGTGACGCCCTGGTGGGGATACAGCTTAGACTCATCTTT.

This clone occurred a few times. The chain joins TRDV2 to TRDJ3; 9 bases agree with TRDD3. Trimming took 4 bases from V and 0 from J; bases not matched to a gene: 15. Germline V gene data show CDR1 as GEAIGNYY and CDR2 as EKD. CDR3 length: 21 residues. This CDR3 reads CACDQRPRYWGNSWDTRQMFF. DNA of the CDR3: TGTGCCTGTGATCAGCGCCCACGCTACTGGGGGAACTCCTGGGACACCCGACAGATGTTTTTC.

The chain combines TRDV2 with TRDJ3; 8 nucleotides line up with TRDD3. Trimming took 2 bases from V and 0 from J; bases not matched to a gene: 8. The CDR3 loop spans 19 amino acids. The germline CDR1 and CDR2 sequences are GEAIGNYY and EKD. The chain's CDR3 is CACDRLGDFSSWDTRQMFF. The CDR3 nucleotides are TGTGCCTGTGACAGGCTGGGGGACTTTAGCTCCTGGGACACCCGACAGATGTTTTTC.

This clone came up a few times. Other DNA sequences in the same sample also yield this CDR3. The rearrangement links TRDV2 to TRDJ1, with 7 positions matching TRDD3. J was trimmed by 2 bases and V by 3 bases; bases with no gene match: 11. There are 16 residues in the CDR3. Germline lookup yields CDR1 GEAIGNYY and CDR2 EKD. CDR3: CACDVVGDGDTDKLIF. The DNA for the CDR3 is TGTGCCTGTGACGTCGTGGGGGACGGAGATACCGATAAACTCATCTTT.

The chain links TRDV2 to TRDJ1; possible D gene TRDD3, 6 bases. This CDR3 has 16 residues. Germline CDR1 reads GEAIGNYY; CDR2 reads EKD. The germline V and J ends were trimmed by 0 bases and 0 bases, with 13 bases remaining between them. The CDR3 sequence: CACDTAFGGNTDKLIF. The CDR3 DNA reads as TGTGCCTGTGACACCGCGTTTGGGGGGAACACCGATAAACTCATCTTT.

This clone was detected a few times. The chain recombines TRDV2 with TRDJ2, with 8 bases identical to TRDD3. CDR1 is GEAIGNYY, CDR2 EKD, per germline. The CDR3 length is 15 residues. With 0 bases clipped from V and 4 bases from J, the junction kept 3 bases outside the gene matches. Here the CDR3 DNA reads TGTGCCTGTGACACCCTGGGGGAGGGGACAGCACAACTCTTCTTT. It yields the protein CACDTLGEGTAQLFF.

The sample holds a few counts of this clone. V usage is TRAV29/DV5 and J usage is TRDJ1, with D perhaps matching TRDD1, TRDD2 or TRDD3 (5 bases each). The J gene was missing in TCRdb and was found by matching the end of the DNA to germline. The CDR3 is made up of 24 amino acids. Germline values: CDR1 NSMFDY, CDR2 ISSIKDK. Trimming left V 5 bases short and J 3 bases short, with 47 bases between. The CDR3 reads CAATVLKYLIGAGAARFRPDKLIF. CDR3 nucleotides: TGTGCAGCTACAGTCCTAAAATACCTGATCGGGGCGGGGGCCGCTAGATTCCGGCCCGATAAACTCATCTTT.

This clone was counted between two and nine times. This chain connects TRAV29/DV5 to TRDJ1; unclear D gene. This CDR3 spans 17 amino acids. The germline CDR1 and CDR2 sequences are NSMFDY and ISSIKDK. V was trimmed by 0 bases and J by 8 bases, leaving 26 bases between them. The chain's CDR3 is CAASANRAFRHHPKLIF. CDR3 sequence (DNA): TGTGCAGCAAGCGCGAACAGAGCTTTTAGGCACCACCCAAAACTCATCTTT.

This clone was counted only a few times. This chain connects TRDV2 to TRDJ1, with 11 bases that match TRDD3. Germline CDR1 reads GEAIGNYY; CDR2 reads EKD. The CDR3 extends over 18 amino acids. V trimming: 3 bases; J trimming: 0 bases; junction bases outside the gene matches: 11. The chain's CDR3 is CACDVLGDRKEHTDKLIF. In nucleotides, the CDR3 is TGTGCCTGTGACGTACTGGGGGATAGGAAGGAGCACACCGATAAACTCATCTTT.

This clone was counted a few times. A much larger clone differs by one base, so this may be a read error. This chain connects TRDV2 to TRDJ1; 8 bases agree with TRDD3. J lost 0 bases, V lost 0 bases, and 8 bases had no gene match. In germline, CDR1 is GEAIGNYY, CDR2 EKD. The length of the CDR3 is 17 residues. The DNA for the CDR3 is TGTGCCTGTGACACCGTGGGGGATCGGGCCCACACCGATAAACTCATCTTT. This gives the protein CACDTVGDRAHTDKLIF.

This clone has more than one count but fewer than ten. The V and J genes are TRDV2 and TRDJ3; D uncertain. Trimming took 3 bases from V and 0 from J, leaving 11 bases between them. The CDR3 runs to 17 residues. CDR1 and CDR2 (germline): GEAIGNYY, EKD. The CDR3 DNA is TGTGCCTGTGACCTGTTGCTAGGCTCCTGGGACACCCGACAGATGTTTTTC. Translating gives CACDLLLGSWDTRQMFF.

The chain has TRDV2 and TRDJ1; 13 bases agree with TRDD3. No J gene was available from TCRdb, and it was assigned here by a germline match of the DNA. There are 19 residues in the CDR3. Per the germline V gene, CDR1 is GEAIGNYY and CDR2 is EKD. The J segment lost 1 base and the V segment lost 3 bases, leaving 13 bases of the junction unmatched. CDR3 bases: TGTGCCTGTGACGTGGTACTGGGGGATACGCGTTCAGTCACCGATAAACTCATCTTT. Its translation is CACDVVLGDTRSVTDKLIF.

This clone was counted a few times. The V and J genes are TRDV2 and TRDJ1, with 11 bases fitting TRDD3. In germline, CDR1 is GEAIGNYY, CDR2 EKD. V dropped 0 bases and J dropped 0; count of bases not matched to a gene: 17. This CDR3 is 21 amino acids long. In DNA, the CDR3 is TGTGCCTGTGACACCGTGAGGACTGGGGGATATCGGGCGGAGGACACCGATAAACTCATCTTT. This translates into CACDTVRTGGYRAEDTDKLIF.

Concerning this clone: At one boundary the junction diverges from the germline segment, which might be a read error. The V call is TRDV2, the J call TRDJ1; D gene uncertain. This CDR3 has 15 amino acids. Germline lookup yields CDR1 GEAIGNYY and CDR2 EKD. The CDR3 region is CACDTVGAKTDKLIF. The CDR3 nucleotides are TGTGCCTGCGACACCGTAGGGGCCAAGACCGATAAACTCATCTTT.

This sequence joins TRDV2 and TRDJ1, with 13 bases aligning to TRDD3. The V and J ends lost 3 bases and 5 bases, in that order; junction bases with no gene match: 14. From germline, CDR1 is GEAIGNYY and CDR2 EKD. The CDR3 has 18 amino acids. CDR3 amino acids: CACDPLLGDTPMNDKLIF. CDR3 in DNA: TGTGCCTGTGACCCTTTACTGGGGGATACGCCGATGAATGATAAACTCATCTTT.

The sample holds a few counts of this clone. Compared with germline, one end of the junction differs, possibly owing to a read error. V and J are TRDV2 and TRDJ1; 11 bases agree with TRDD3. CDR1 and CDR2 from the germline V gene are GEAIGNYY and EKD. This CDR3 has 16 amino acids. The CDR3: CACDNLLGDKTDKLIF. The CDR3 region has the DNA TGTGCCTGTGACAACCTACTGGGGGATAAAACCGATAAACTCATCTTC.

This clone showed up just a few times. The chain uses TRDV2 and TRDJ1, with 9 bases lining up with TRDD3. V trimming: 4 bases; J trimming: 0 bases; junction bases outside the gene matches: 8. CDR1 is GEAIGNYY, CDR2 EKD, per germline. The CDR3 is made up of 16 amino acids. The CDR3 loop is CACDELGDGYTDKLIF. CDR3 nucleotide sequence: TGTGCCTGTGATGAGCTGGGGGATGGATACACCGATAAACTCATCTTT.

This clone was found a few times. This chain uses TRDV2 with TRDJ1; TRDD3 matches 10 bases. The CDR3 has 15 amino acids. Germline CDR1 is GEAIGNYY and CDR2 is EKD. Losses at the gene ends were 4 bases for V and 0 bases for J; bases not matched to a gene: 4. CDR3 in amino acids: CACDYTGGYTDKLIF. As DNA, the CDR3 is TGTGCCTGTGATTATACTGGGGGATACACCGATAAACTCATCTTT.

Comments on this clone: One end of the junction does not line up with germline, which may come from a read error. Other DNA sequences from this sample encode an identical CDR3 as well. The CDR3 is CACDTLTSGGYATDKLIF. The CDR3 coding sequence is TGTGCCTGTGACACCCTAACCTCTGGGGGATACGCAACCGATAAACTCATCTTC. The chain employs TRDV2 and TRDJ1; 12 nucleotides align to TRDD3. The CDR3 sequence is 18 residues long. Germline V gene sequence: CDR1 GEAIGNYY, CDR2 EKD.

On this clone itself: At one boundary the junction diverges from the germline segment, which might be a read error. V usage is TRDV2 and J usage is TRDJ1; TRDD3 matches at 12 bases. TCRdb records no J gene; here it was assigned by comparing the DNA to germline. Germline V gives CDR1 GEAIGNYY, CDR2 EKD. The CDR3 consists of 18 residues. Written as DNA, the CDR3 is TGTGCCTGTGTCACCGTTACTGGGGGATACAAGGGCGCCGATAAACTCATCTTT. It codes for CACVTVTGGYKGADKLIF.